This T cell receptor (beta chain) was identified during a study of response to subunit inactivated influenza vaccine (dated by TCRdb to 2016 to 2019). Regarding the research as a whole: The study used deep quantitative T cell receptor repertoire profiling to track responses to a trivalent subunit inactivated influenza vaccine.

The investigation overall reported the following: It was suggested by the authors that each seasonal influenza vaccination may recruit only a limited number of new T cells.

In this sample, this clonotype turned up a few times. Its specific antigen is unknown. One base away there is no much larger clone; base qualities are not given. The germline V gene encodes CDR1 LGHNA and CDR2 YSLEER. V and J are truncated by 4 bases and 7 bases respectively, leaving an intervening sequence of 19 bases. The CDR3 sequence holds 15 residues, the cysteine and phenylalanine included. Only the CDR3 part of the read is kept: 45 bases, read in frame from the first base. Preparation of the library involved RT-PCR. Sequencing relied on an Illumina HiSeq 2500. Using fastp trimming at Q25 and MiXCR clonotype assembly, TCRdb reanalyzed the public sequencing data and kept in-frame beta chains. For every CDR3 protein sequence, its rows merge into one entry that carries the most common genes and DNA. Across this sample there are just under 550,000 distinct CDR3 sequences, with 20% to 25% seen only once. Together, the top ten hold about 3% of the sample.

These data are also associated with another study on T cells expressing NK-cell markers. The second study reports: 5'RACE template switching, by which a universal primer site and unique molecular identifiers were added, was used to make TCR beta cDNA libraries. Eight donors provided sorted CD3+CD56+NKG2C+, CD3+CD56+NKG2C- and CD3+CD56-NKG2C+ T-cell subsets, whose TCR beta-chain repertoires were profiled. Among the eight sequenced donors, only one was HCMV-seronegative, while the other seven were HCMV-seropositive. In several experiments an anti-gammadeltaTCR antibody was added to restrict sorting to alphabetaTCR-expressing T cells. In several donors, the dominant CD3+CD56+NKG2C+ clonotypes were among the top 10 CD8+ clonotypes and accounted for about 1.0-7.5% of CD8+ T cells. Those dominant clonotypes were again the most abundant among CD3+CD56-NKG2C+ cells in a handful of donors, at roughly 25-65%. Whether the expanded NKG2C-expressing T cell clones were specific for HCMV antigens was left unclear. All eight donors whose samples were sequenced were randomly selected healthy volunteers, three of them men and five women. HCMV serostatus was determined by detecting HCMV-specific IgG in serum with a commercial ELISA kit. Ficoll density gradient centrifugation was used to isolate peripheral blood mononuclear cells from blood. CD4+ and CD8+ T cells were isolated from PBMC by magnetic immunoseparation with Miltenyi isolation kits. Synthesis of cDNA was primed from the TCR beta constant segment and was followed by two consecutive PCR amplification steps. The libraries were sequenced on Illumina HiSeq 2000/2500, MiSeq or NextSeq, producing 2 x 150 bp reads. MIGEC was used to demultiplex reads and group the reads by UMI, and MiTCR was used to assemble and quantify clonotypes. To exclude erroneous sequences, any TCR cDNA sequence not supported by at least two reads was discarded. The tcR package was used for downstream repertoire analysis, and clonotypes were matched across fractions by CDR3 nucleotide sequence plus V segment. VDJmatch was used to annotate antigen specificity against VDJdb, with one amino acid substitution in CDR3 allowed.

The chain employs TRBV4-3 and TRBJ1-2; the D segment cannot be called with confidence. The input for sequencing was CD4+ T cells sorted from PBMCs, taken 11 to 12 days after vaccination. This clonotype was obtained from a man aged 50-59 years who received an inactivated influenza vaccine. Donor details come from another sample of the same person, matched by shared clones. Here the CDR3 is given as CASSPTWKGRVGYTF. The nucleotides are TGCGCCAGCAGCCCCACATGGAAAGGGAGGGTTGGCTACACCTTC.